Listed below are T cell receptor beta chains from one sample, sequenced in a study of CD8 T cells in Susac syndrome. A single record per CDR3 protein comes from TCRdb applying MiXCR to the immunoSEQ multiplex PCR reads. The data hold approximately 77,000 distinct CDR3 sequences, with more than 85% observed a single time. Sequenced material: CD4+ T cells from PBMCs. These receptor sequences come from a human donor with Susac syndrome. CDR3s include the opening cysteine and the closing phenylalanine or tryptophan. The order of the fields is V gene, J gene, CDR3 protein.

V gene: TRBV12-3/TRBV12-4
J gene: TRBJ1-5
CDR3 protein: CASSFRGTGLYSNQPQHF

V gene: TRBV6-1
J gene: TRBJ2-7
CDR3 protein: CASRSPGTGSSYEQYF

V gene: TRBV19
J gene: TRBJ2-2
CDR3 protein: CASTIRAAGELFF

V gene: TRBV7-2
J gene: TRBJ2-3
CDR3 protein: CASSLTLAGGQGQYF

V gene: TRBV4-1
J gene: TRBJ2-1
CDR3 protein: CASSQDPRDRGRNEQFF

V gene: TRBV4-2
J gene: TRBJ1-1
CDR3 protein: CASSQEWRNTEAFF

V gene: TRBV7-9
J gene: TRBJ1-1
CDR3 protein: CASSLQGSRAFF

V gene: TRBV20-1
J gene: TRBJ2-7
CDR3 protein: CSAPGLAGSYEQYF

V gene: TRBV25-1
J gene: TRBJ1-5
CDR3 protein: CASSPQAGSENQPQHF

V gene: TRBV6-5
J gene: TRBJ2-5
CDR3 protein: CASSPTRAIGTQYF

V gene: TRBV9
J gene: TRBJ2-1
CDR3 protein: CASTSGSLDEQFF

V gene: TRBV27
J gene: TRBJ2-3
CDR3 protein: CASRRWTGGRTDTQYF

V gene: TRBV9
J gene: TRBJ2-6
CDR3 protein: CASSVNSVSGSSGANVLTF

V gene: TRBV5-1
J gene: TRBJ1-4
CDR3 protein: CASSTAGLINEKLFF

V gene: TRBV6-5
J gene: TRBJ2-4
CDR3 protein: CASSTETGARNIQYF

V gene: TRBV2
J gene: TRBJ2-3
CDR3 protein: CASSEDLGTDTQYF

V gene: TRBV20-1
J gene: TRBJ1-6
CDR3 protein: CSARGSQADRRPLHF

V gene: TRBV4-3
J gene: TRBJ2-5
CDR3 protein: CASSQDPSGAETQYF

V gene: TRBV4-3
J gene: TRBJ2-1
CDR3 protein: CASSHQRVGLGIYNEQFF

V gene: TRBV20-1
J gene: TRBJ2-5
CDR3 protein: CSARQGETQYF

V gene: TRBV7-9
J gene: TRBJ1-1
CDR3 protein: CASRSLDTEAFF

V gene: TRBV6-5
J gene: TRBJ1-2
CDR3 protein: CASSYSFPVEGNGYTF

V gene: TRBV15
J gene: TRBJ2-4
CDR3 protein: CATSRDRGLILAKNIQYF

V gene: TRBV5-6
J gene: TRBJ2-2
CDR3 protein: CASSLWGASGELFF

V gene: TRBV12-3/TRBV12-4
J gene: TRBJ2-7
CDR3 protein: CASSHGQGGSYEQYF

V gene: TRBV4-2
J gene: TRBJ1-3
CDR3 protein: CASSQDKGNTIYF

V gene: TRBV6-5
J gene: TRBJ1-3
CDR3 protein: CASTDSSGNTIYF

V gene: TRBV4-3
J gene: TRBJ1-1
CDR3 protein: CASSQDVRNTEAFF

V gene: TRBV28
J gene: TRBJ2-1
CDR3 protein: CASNPLSSYNEQFF

V gene: TRBV7-8
J gene: TRBJ2-4
CDR3 protein: CASSFGGTDKNIQYF

V gene: TRBV30
J gene: TRBJ2-1
CDR3 protein: CAWSVLRAGGNEQFF

V gene: TRBV30
J gene: TRBJ1-2
CDR3 protein: CAWSDGRAYGYTF

V gene: TRBV6-2/TRBV6-3
J gene: TRBJ2-1
CDR3 protein: CASIPMGSGSHEQFF

V gene: TRBV12-3/TRBV12-4
J gene: TRBJ1-4
CDR3 protein: CASSRTGNEKLFF

V gene: TRBV5-6
J gene: TRBJ2-6
CDR3 protein: CASSLPTGGSTGANVLTF

V gene: TRBV5-1
J gene: TRBJ2-2
CDR3 protein: CASAPQGANTGELFF

V gene: TRBV29-1
J gene: TRBJ1-1
CDR3 protein: CSVGPRASNTEAFF

V gene: TRBV7-2
J gene: TRBJ2-7
CDR3 protein: CASSLGFWGQVTYEQYF

V gene: TRBV27
J gene: TRBJ1-4
CDR3 protein: CASSRKTGEKLFF

V gene: TRBV14
J gene: TRBJ2-1
CDR3 protein: CASSQLPGSQRRGEQFF

V gene: TRBV7-2
J gene: TRBJ2-1
CDR3 protein: CASSLLPATGDEQFF

V gene: TRBV5-6
J gene: TRBJ2-7
CDR3 protein: CASSLESYEQYF

V gene: TRBV6-2/TRBV6-3
J gene: TRBJ2-7
CDR3 protein: CASSYPVLGGVSSYEQYF

V gene: TRBV19
J gene: TRBJ1-4
CDR3 protein: CASEDRSPGGRLFF

V gene: TRBV7-3
J gene: TRBJ2-7
CDR3 protein: CASRLGLAGGYEQYF

V gene: TRBV12-3/TRBV12-4
J gene: TRBJ2-7
CDR3 protein: CASSLTRAGASYEQYF

V gene: TRBV5-1
J gene: TRBJ1-2
CDR3 protein: CASSFHRGYGYTF

V gene: TRBV5-1
J gene: TRBJ2-7
CDR3 protein: CASSMKGASYEQHF

V gene: TRBV30
J gene: TRBJ1-1
CDR3 protein: CAHGDLEAFF

V gene: TRBV6-4
J gene: TRBJ2-1
CDR3 protein: CASSEVAGSYNEQFF

V gene: TRBV7-8
J gene: TRBJ2-2
CDR3 protein: CASSLGFNAQLFF

V gene: TRBV15
J gene: TRBJ2-7
CDR3 protein: CATSREGTAGYEQYF

V gene: TRBV7-6
J gene: TRBJ2-1
CDR3 protein: CASSITGTSGRNEQFF

V gene: TRBV6-5
J gene: TRBJ2-5
CDR3 protein: CASSYSRRETQYF

V gene: TRBV5-4
J gene: TRBJ1-2
CDR3 protein: CASSLGQVNYGYTF